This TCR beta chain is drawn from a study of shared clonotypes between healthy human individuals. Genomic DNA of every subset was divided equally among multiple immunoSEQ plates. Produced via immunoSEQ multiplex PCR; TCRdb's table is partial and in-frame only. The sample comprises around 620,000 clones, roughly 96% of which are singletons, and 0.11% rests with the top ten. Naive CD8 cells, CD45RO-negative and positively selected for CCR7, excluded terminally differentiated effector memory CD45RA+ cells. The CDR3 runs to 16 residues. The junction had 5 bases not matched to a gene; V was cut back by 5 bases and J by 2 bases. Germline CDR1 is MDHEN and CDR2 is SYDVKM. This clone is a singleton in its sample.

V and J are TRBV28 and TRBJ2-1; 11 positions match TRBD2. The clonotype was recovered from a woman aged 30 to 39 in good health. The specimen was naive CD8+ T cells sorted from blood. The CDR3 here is CASSLGTSGAYNEQFF. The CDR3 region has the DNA TGTGCCAGCAGTCTAGGGACTAGCGGCGCCTACAATGAGCAGTTCTTC.